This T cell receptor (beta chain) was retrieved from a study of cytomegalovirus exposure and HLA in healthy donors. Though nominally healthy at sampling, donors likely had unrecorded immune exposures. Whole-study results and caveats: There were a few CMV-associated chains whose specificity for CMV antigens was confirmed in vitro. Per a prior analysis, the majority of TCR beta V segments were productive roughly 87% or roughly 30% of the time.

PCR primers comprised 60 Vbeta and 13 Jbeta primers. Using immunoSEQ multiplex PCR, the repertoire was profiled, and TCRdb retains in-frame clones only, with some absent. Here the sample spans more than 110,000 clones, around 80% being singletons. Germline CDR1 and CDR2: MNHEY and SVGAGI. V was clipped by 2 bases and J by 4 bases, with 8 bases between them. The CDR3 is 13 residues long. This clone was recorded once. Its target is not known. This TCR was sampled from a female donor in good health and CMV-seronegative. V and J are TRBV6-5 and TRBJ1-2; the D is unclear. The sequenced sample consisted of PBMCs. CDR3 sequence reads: CASSYGPPYGYTF. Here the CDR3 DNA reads TGTGCCAGCAGTTACGGGCCCCCCTATGGCTACACCTTC.